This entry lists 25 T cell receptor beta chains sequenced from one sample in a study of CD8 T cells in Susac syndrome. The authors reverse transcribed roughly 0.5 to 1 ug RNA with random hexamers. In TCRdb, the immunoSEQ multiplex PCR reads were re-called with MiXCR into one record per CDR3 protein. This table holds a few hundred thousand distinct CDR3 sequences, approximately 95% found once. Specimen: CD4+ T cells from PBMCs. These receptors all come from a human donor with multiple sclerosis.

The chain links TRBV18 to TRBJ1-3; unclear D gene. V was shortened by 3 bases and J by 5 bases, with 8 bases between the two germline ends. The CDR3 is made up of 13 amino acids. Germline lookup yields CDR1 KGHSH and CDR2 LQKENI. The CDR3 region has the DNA TGTGCCAGCTCACCGGCCAGCCGAAACACCATATATTTT. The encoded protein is CASSPASRNTIYF. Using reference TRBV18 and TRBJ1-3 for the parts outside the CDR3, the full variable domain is NAGVMQNPRHLVRRRGQEARLRCSPMKGHSHVYWYRQLPEEGLKFMVYLQKENIIDESGMPKERFSAEFPKEGPSILRIQQVVRGDSAAYFCASSPASRNTIYFGEGSWLTVV.

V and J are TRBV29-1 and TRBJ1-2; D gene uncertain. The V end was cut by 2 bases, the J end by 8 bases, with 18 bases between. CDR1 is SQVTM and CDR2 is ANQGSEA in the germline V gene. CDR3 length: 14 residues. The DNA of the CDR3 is TGCAGCGTTGAACGGTCGGGAAGCCCCCGGGGCTACACCTTC. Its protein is CSVERSGSPRGYTF.

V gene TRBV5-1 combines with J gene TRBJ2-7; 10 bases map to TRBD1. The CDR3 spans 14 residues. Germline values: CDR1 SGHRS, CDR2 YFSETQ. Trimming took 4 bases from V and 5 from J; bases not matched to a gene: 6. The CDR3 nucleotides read TGCGCCAGCAGCCCGGGACAGGGGTGGGACGAGCAGTACTTC. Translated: CASSPGQGWDEQYF.

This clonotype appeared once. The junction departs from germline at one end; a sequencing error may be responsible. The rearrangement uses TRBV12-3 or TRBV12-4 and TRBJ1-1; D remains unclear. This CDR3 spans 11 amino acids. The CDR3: CANSLWGEAFF. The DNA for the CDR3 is TGTGCCAACAGTTTATGGGGAGAAGCTTTCTTT.

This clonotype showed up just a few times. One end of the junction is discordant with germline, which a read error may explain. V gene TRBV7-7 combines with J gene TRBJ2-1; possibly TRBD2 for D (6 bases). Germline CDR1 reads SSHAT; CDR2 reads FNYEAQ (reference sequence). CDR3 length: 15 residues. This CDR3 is CASSLDSGSYNEQFF. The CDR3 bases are TGTGCTAGCAGCTTAGATAGCGGATCCTACAATGAGCAGTTCTTC.

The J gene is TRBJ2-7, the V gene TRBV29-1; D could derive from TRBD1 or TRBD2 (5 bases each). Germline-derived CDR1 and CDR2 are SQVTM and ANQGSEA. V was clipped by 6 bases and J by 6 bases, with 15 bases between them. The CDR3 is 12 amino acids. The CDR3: CSVGVDRGEQYV. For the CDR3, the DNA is TGCAGCGTGGGGGTAGATCGGGGCGAGCAGTACGTC.

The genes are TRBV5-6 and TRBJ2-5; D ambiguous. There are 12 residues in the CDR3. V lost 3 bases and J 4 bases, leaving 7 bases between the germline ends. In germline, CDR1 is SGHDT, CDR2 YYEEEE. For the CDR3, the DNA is TGTGCCAGCAGCTCCTCTCTAGAGACCCAGTACTTC. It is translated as CASSSSLETQYF.

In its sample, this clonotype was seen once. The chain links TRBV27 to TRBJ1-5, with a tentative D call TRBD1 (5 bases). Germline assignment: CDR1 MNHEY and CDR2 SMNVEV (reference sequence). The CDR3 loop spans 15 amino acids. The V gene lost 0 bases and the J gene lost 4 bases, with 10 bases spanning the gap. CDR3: CASSLSRQNNQPQHF. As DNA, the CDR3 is TGTGCCAGCAGTTTATCTAGACAGAATAATCAGCCCCAGCATTTT.

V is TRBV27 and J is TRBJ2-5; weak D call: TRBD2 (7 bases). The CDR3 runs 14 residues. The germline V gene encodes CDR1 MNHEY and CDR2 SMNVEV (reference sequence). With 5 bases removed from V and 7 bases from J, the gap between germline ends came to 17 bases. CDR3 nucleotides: TGTGCCAGCAGTCAGGGAGGGGGGCGCGGGACCCAGTACTTC. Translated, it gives CASSQGGGRGTQYF.

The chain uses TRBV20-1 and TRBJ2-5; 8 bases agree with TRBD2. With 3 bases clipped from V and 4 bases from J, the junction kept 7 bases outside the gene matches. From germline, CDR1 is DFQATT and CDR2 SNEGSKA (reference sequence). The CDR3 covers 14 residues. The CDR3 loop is CSASPGGYPETQYF. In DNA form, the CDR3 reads TGCAGTGCTAGCCCGGGGGGGTACCCAGAGACCCAGTACTTC.

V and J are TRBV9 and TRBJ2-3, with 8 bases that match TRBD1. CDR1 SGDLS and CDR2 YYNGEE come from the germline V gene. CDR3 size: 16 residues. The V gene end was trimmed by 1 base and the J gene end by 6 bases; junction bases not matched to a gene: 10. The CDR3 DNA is TGTGCCAGCAGCGTACTGAGCTCAGGGGGCATGGATACGCAGTATTTT. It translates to CASSVLSSGGMDTQYF.

CDR3: CASSQQVATGELFF. The CDR3 DNA sequence: TGTGCCAGCAGCCAACAAGTTGCAACCGGGGAGCTGTTTTTT. The chain couples TRBV3-1 to TRBJ2-2; D not resolved. The CDR3 contains 14 residues. The germline V gene has CDR1 LGHDT and CDR2 YNNKEL (reference sequence). The V end was cut by 2 bases, the J end by 5 bases, with 9 bases between.

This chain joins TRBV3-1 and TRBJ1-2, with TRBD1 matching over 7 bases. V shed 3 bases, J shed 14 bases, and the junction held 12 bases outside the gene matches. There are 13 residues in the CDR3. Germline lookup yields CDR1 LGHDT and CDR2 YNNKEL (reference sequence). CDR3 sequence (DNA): TGTGCCAGCAGCCAGGGCAGGGACAGACGCGGGACCTTC. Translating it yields CASSQGRDRRGTF.

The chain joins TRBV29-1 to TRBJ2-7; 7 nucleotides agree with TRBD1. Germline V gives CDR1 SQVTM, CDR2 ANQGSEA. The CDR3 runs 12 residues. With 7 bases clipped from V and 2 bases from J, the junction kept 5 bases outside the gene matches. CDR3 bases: TGCAGCGCTACGACAGGGCCCTACGAGCAGTACTTC. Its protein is CSATTGPYEQYF.

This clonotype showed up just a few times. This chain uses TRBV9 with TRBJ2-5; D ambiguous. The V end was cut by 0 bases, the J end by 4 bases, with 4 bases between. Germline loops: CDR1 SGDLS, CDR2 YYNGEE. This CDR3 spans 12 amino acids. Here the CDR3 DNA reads TGTGCCAGCAGCGTAGGTGGAGAGACCCAGTACTTC. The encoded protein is CASSVGGETQYF.

Here the CDR3 DNA reads TGTGCCAGCAGGCGGGACAGGGGTTCCCACGAGCAGTACTTC. As protein: CASRRDRGSHEQYF. The chain recombines TRBV2 with TRBJ2-7; 10 positions agree with TRBD1. V lost 6 bases, J lost 5 bases, and 7 bases stayed unmatched. The CDR3 is 14 amino acids. The germline V gene has CDR1 SNHLY and CDR2 FYNNEI.

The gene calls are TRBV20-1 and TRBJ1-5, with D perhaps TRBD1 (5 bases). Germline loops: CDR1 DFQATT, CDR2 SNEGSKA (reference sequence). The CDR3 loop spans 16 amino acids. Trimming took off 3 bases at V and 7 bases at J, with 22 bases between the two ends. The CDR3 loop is CSASLPGTGLGQPQHF. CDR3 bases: TGCAGTGCTAGCCTCCCTGGGACGGGACTGGGCCAGCCCCAGCATTTT.

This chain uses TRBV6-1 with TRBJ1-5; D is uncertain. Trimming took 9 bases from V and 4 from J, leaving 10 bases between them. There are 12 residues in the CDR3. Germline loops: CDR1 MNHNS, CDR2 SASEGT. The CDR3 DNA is TGTGCCAGTACCGGGGTAAATCAGCCCCAGCATTTT. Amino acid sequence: CASTGVNQPQHF.

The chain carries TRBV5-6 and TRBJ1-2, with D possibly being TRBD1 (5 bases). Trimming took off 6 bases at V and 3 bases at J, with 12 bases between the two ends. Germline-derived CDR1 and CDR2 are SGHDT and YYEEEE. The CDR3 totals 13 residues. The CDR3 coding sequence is TGTGCCAGCACGGTCGGGGGAGACTATGGCTACACCTTC. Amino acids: CASTVGGDYGYTF.

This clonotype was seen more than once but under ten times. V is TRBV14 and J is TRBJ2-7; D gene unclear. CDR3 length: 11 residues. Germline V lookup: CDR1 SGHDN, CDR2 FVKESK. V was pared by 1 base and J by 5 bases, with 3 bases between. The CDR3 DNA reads TGTGCCAGCAGCCAAGTGAACGAGCAGTACTTC. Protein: CASSQVNEQYF.

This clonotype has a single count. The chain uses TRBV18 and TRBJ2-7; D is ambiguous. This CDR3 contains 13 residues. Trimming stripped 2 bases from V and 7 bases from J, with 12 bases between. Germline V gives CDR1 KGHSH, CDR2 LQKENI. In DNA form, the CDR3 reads TGTGCCAGCTCACCAGGCCGAAGGGATGAGCAGTACTTC. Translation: CASSPGRRDEQYF.

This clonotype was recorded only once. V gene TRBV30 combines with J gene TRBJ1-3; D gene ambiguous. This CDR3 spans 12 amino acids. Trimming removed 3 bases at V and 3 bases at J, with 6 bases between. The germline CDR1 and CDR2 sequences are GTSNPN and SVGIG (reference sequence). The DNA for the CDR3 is TGTGCCTGGAGCCGGGTTGGAAACACCATATATTTT. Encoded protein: CAWSRVGNTIYF.

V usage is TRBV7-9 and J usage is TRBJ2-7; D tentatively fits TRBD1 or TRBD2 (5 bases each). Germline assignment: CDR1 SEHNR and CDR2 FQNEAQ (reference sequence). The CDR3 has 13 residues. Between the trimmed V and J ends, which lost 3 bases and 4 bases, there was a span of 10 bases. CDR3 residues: CASSFGTGYEQYV. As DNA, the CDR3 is TGTGCCAGCAGCTTCGGGACGGGTTACGAGCAGTACGTC.

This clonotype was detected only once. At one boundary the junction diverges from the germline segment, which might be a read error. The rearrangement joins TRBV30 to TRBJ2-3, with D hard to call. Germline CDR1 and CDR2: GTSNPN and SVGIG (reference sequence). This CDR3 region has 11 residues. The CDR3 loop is CAWSVFGSQDF. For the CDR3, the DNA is TGTGCCTGGAGTGTATTCGGATCGCAGGATTTT.

The CDR3 region has the DNA TGTGCCAGCAGTACGGAATCGAGGGGCTTGGCGACAGATACGCAGTATTTT. As protein: CASSTESRGLATDTQYF. The genes are TRBV2 and TRBJ2-3; D is perhaps TRBD1 or TRBD2 (5 bases each). The CDR3 has 17 amino acids. CDR1 is SNHLY, CDR2 FYNNEI, per germline. V lost 5 bases, J lost 3 bases, and 21 bases lay in between.